Shown below are 21 T cell receptor beta chains from a single sample sequenced in a study of blood T cell repertoires in COVID-19. Using immunoSEQ multiplex PCR, the repertoire was profiled, and TCRdb retains in-frame clones only, with some absent. The sample holds some 350,000 clones; 91% are singletons and the top ten take 3% to 4%. Sequences were obtained from peripheral blood. The receptors originated from a woman aged 18-30 years who had recovered from COVID-19.

This chain links TRBV27 with TRBJ1-1, with D possibly being TRBD1 (5 bases). V was clipped by 2 bases and J by 5 bases, with 9 bases between them. Germline CDR1 MNHEY, CDR2 SMNVEV (reference sequence). CDR3 length equals 13 residues. CDR3 loop: CASSLIAGTEAFF. CDR3 in DNA: TGTGCCAGCAGTTTAATCGCAGGGACTGAAGCTTTCTTT.

V gene TRBV11-3 combines with J gene TRBJ1-6; D remains ambiguous. Germline CDR1 and CDR2: SGHNT and YENEEA. Trimming pared 6 bases from V and 4 bases from J, leaving 16 bases between. The CDR3 contains 16 residues. The chain's CDR3 is CASRIKGRDYNSPLHF. CDR3 nucleotide sequence: TGTGCCAGCAGAATCAAAGGGAGGGATTATAATTCACCCCTCCACTTT.

This clone was recorded at least ten times. The rearrangement links TRBV19 to TRBJ1-5, with 9 nucleotides matching TRBD1. Unmatched junction bases numbered 13, after V lost 5 bases and J lost 8 bases. The CDR3 runs 16 residues. Per germline, CDR1 LNHDA and CDR2 SQIVND (reference sequence). CDR3 bases: TGTGCCAGTAGTCTCCGTACCGGGACAGGGTTGGAGCCCCAGCATTTT. Its translation is CASSLRTGTGLEPQHF.

The chain employs TRBV7-2 and TRBJ1-2; D call uncertain. This CDR3 comprises 12 residues. Per the germline V gene, CDR1 is SGHTA and CDR2 is FQGNSA. V was shortened by 0 bases and J by 9 bases, with 8 bases between the two germline ends. The CDR3 region is CASSLAVESYTF. In DNA form, the CDR3 reads TGTGCCAGCAGCTTAGCTGTGGAGAGCTACACCTTC.

The chain employs TRBV6-5 and TRBJ1-3; D gene unclear. This CDR3 region has 15 residues. The V end lost 6 bases, the J end lost 1 base, and 13 bases lay between the germline ends. CDR1 is MNHEY, CDR2 SVGAGI, per germline. CDR3 in amino acids: CASSRRVSSGNTIYF. CDR3 DNA sequence: TGTGCCAGCAGCCGCCGGGTGTCGTCTGGAAACACCATATATTTT.

The chain recombines TRBV27 with TRBJ2-6; a possible D gene is TRBD1 (5 bases). The germline CDR1 and CDR2 sequences are MNHEY and SMNVEV (reference sequence). CDR3 length: 19 amino acids. Deletions cut 5 bases from V and 4 bases from J, with 24 bases between. CDR3 in DNA: TGTGCCAGCAGTCCGGACGGAAGGGGTAGGTCTTCGGGGGCCAACGTCCTGACTTTC. It yields the protein CASSPDGRGRSSGANVLTF.

The gene calls are TRBV7-9 and TRBJ2-1; D may be TRBD2 (6 bases). Germline lookup yields CDR1 SEHNR and CDR2 FQNEAQ (reference sequence). V was clipped by 4 bases and J by 8 bases, with 15 bases between them. The CDR3 consists of 14 residues. The CDR3 sequence is CASSYEAGPYEQFF. Here the CDR3 DNA reads TGTGCCAGCAGCTACGAGGCGGGGCCATATGAGCAGTTCTTC. The complete variable domain, with remaining parts taken from reference TRBV7-9 and TRBJ2-1, reads DTGVSQNPRHKITKRGQNVTFRCDPISEHNRLYWYRQTLGQGPEFLTYFQNEAQLEKSRLLSDRFSAERPKGSFSTLEIQRTEQGDSAMYLCASSYEAGPYEQFFGPGTRLTVL.

The rearrangement uses TRBV3-1 (or the pseudogene TRBV3-2) and TRBJ1-3; D is uncertain. Between the trimmed V and J ends, which lost 5 bases and 2 bases, there was a span of 7 bases. The CDR3 has 13 residues. The germline gives CDR1 LGHDT, CDR2 YNNKEL (reference sequence). The DNA of the CDR3 is TGTGCCAGCAGCACCACAGCTGGAAACACCATATATTTT. Encoded protein: CASSTTAGNTIYF.

The chain carries TRBV4-3 and TRBJ1-4; D remains ambiguous. Germline CDR1 is LGHNA and CDR2 is YSLEER. With 0 bases removed from V and 0 bases from J, the gap between germline ends came to 8 bases. This CDR3 comprises 16 residues. CDR3 loop: CASSQDPLTTNEKLFF. The CDR3 DNA sequence: TGCGCCAGCAGCCAAGACCCACTAACAACTAATGAAAAACTGTTTTTT.

The V call is TRBV19, the J call TRBJ2-1; weak D call: TRBD1 (5 bases). The V gene lost 5 bases and the J gene lost 10 bases, with 18 bases spanning the gap. Germline CDR1 is LNHDA and CDR2 is SQIVND (reference sequence). The CDR3 is made up of 14 amino acids. The CDR3 nucleotides are TGTGCCAGTAGTTTACCCAGGGCGAGATCGGAGCAGTTCTTC. This encodes CASSLPRARSEQFF.

In DNA form, the CDR3 reads TGTGCCAGCAGCGTAGGAGCTACCGTTGTGGCCGGGGAGCTGTTTTTT. Translation gives CASSVGATVVAGELFF. This chain joins TRBV9 and TRBJ2-2; D not certain. Germline V CDR1 and CDR2: SGDLS, YYNGEE. V lost 0 bases to trimming and J lost 6 bases, with 15 bases between them. The CDR3 spans 16 residues.

J is TRBJ2-7 and V is TRBV30, with 10 bases identical to TRBD2. CDR3 length equals 13 residues. CDR1 GTSNPN and CDR2 SVGIG come from the germline V gene (reference sequence). J gave up 3 bases and V 2 bases, and 1 base lay outside the gene matches. The CDR3 loop reads CAWSRTSGYEQYV. CDR3 coding DNA: TGTGCCTGGAGTCGGACTAGCGGCTACGAGCAGTACGTC.

This clone was recorded only once. This chain links TRBV6-5 with TRBJ1-2; 7 bases match TRBD1. Germline V gene lookup returns CDR1 MNHEY and CDR2 SVGAGI. This CDR3 contains 14 residues. V lost 6 bases to trimming and J lost 6 bases; unmatched junction nucleotides: 10. The CDR3 region is CASSHKGGLNGYTF. CDR3 sequence (DNA): TGTGCCAGCAGCCATAAAGGGGGCTTGAATGGCTACACCTTC.

The V and J genes are TRBV6-4 and TRBJ2-1, with TRBD2 as a possible D gene (6 bases). The germline V and J ends were trimmed by 2 bases and 4 bases, with 21 bases remaining between them. The CDR3 spans 18 residues. The germline gives CDR1 MRHNA, CDR2 SNTAGT. CDR3 amino acids: CASSDPGLGEVFYNEQFF. As DNA, the CDR3 is TGTGCCAGCAGTGACCCGGGGTTGGGGGAGGTCTTTTACAATGAGCAGTTCTTC.

This clone has just a few counts. This chain joins TRBV6-2 or TRBV6-3 and TRBJ1-1, with D unclear. CDR1 MNHEY and CDR2 SVGEGT come from the germline V gene. This CDR3 contains 14 residues. Trimming took off 2 bases at V and 3 bases at J, with 10 bases between the two ends. The CDR3 bases are TGTGCCAGCAGTTACCAGGAGGTTTACACTGAAGCTTTCTTT. This translates into CASSYQEVYTEAFF.

The chain employs TRBV6-2 or TRBV6-3 and TRBJ2-7, with TRBD2 matching 12 bases. This CDR3 spans 15 amino acids. V was pared by 5 bases and J by 5 bases, with 7 bases of the junction left unmatched. Germline CDR1 is MNHEY and CDR2 is SVGEGT. CDR3 sequence (DNA): TGTGCCAGCAGTGATAGACTAGCGGGAGATCACGAGCAGTACGTC. Translated: CASSDRLAGDHEQYV.

The chain couples TRBV11-3 to TRBJ2-7, with D perhaps TRBD2 (7 bases). CDR1 and CDR2 from the germline V gene are SGHNT and YENEEA. Trimming left V 5 bases short and J 6 bases short, with 17 bases between. This CDR3 contains 14 residues. The CDR3 nucleotides read TGTGCCAGCAGCCCTGGGAGGGGGAATCGCGAGCAGTACGTC. This sequence encodes CASSPGRGNREQYV.

The V gene is TRBV4-3, the J gene TRBJ1-6; TRBD1 aligns across 9 bases. V dropped 1 base and J dropped 0; count of bases not matched to a gene: 7. The CDR3 length is 19 residues. Per germline, CDR1 LGHNA and CDR2 YSLEER. In nucleotides, the CDR3 is TGCGCCAGCAGCCAAGTATGGACAGGGGTTAGCTCCTATAATTCACCCCTCCACTTT. This codes for CASSQVWTGVSSYNSPLHF.

The chain uses TRBV7-8 and TRBJ2-5; 7 bases agree with TRBD1. The CDR3 loop spans 14 amino acids. Germline V gene data show CDR1 as SGHVS and CDR2 as FQNEAQ. V was clipped by 1 base and J by 5 bases; unmatched bases: 4. The CDR3 sequence: CASSLDTGEETQYF. CDR3 DNA: TGTGCCAGCAGCTTAGATACAGGGGAGGAGACCCAGTACTTC.

The J gene is TRBJ2-1, the V gene TRBV15, with 8 bases identical to TRBD2. The germline V gene encodes CDR1 LNHNV and CDR2 YYDKDF (reference sequence). The CDR3 runs 18 residues. The trim removed 0 bases at V and 9 bases at J, leaving 16 bases unmatched. The chain's CDR3 is CATSRDRAVGGRLGEQFF. The DNA of the CDR3 is TGTGCCACCAGCAGAGATCGGGCGGTTGGCGGGAGGTTGGGTGAGCAGTTCTTC.

The chain has TRBV6-6 and TRBJ2-1, with a weak D call TRBD2 (6 bases). CDR1 and CDR2 (germline): MNHNY, SVGAGI (reference sequence). CDR3 length: 10 residues. Between the trimmed V and J ends, which lost 6 bases and 10 bases, there was a span of 7 bases. The CDR3 DNA reads TGTGCCAGCAGCCGGGGGGAGCAGTTCTTC. It codes for CASSRGEQFF.